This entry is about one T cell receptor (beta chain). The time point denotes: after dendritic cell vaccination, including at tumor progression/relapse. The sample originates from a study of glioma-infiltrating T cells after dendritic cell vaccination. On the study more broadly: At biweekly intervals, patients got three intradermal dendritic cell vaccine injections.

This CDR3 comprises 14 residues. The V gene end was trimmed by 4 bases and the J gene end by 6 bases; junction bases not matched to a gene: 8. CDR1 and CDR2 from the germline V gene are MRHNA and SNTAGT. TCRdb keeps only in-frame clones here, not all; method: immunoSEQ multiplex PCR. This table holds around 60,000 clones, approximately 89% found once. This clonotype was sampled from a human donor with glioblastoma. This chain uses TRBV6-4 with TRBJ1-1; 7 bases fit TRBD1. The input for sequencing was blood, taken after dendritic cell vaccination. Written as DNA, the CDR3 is TGTGCCAGCAGTGCCGCAGGGGGGACTGCTGAAGCTTTCTTT. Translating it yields CASSAAGGTAEAFF.